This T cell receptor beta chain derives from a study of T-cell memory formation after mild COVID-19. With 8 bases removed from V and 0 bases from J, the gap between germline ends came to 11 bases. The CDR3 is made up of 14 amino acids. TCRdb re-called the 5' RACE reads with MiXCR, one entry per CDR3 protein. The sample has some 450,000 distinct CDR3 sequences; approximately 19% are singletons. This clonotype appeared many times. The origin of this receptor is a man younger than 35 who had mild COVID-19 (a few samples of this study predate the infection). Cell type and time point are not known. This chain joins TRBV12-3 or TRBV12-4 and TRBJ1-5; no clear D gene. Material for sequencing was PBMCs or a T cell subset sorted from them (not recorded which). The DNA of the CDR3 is TGTGCCAGCCATGCGGGTTATAGCAATCAGCCCCAGCATTTT. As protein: CASHAGYSNQPQHF.